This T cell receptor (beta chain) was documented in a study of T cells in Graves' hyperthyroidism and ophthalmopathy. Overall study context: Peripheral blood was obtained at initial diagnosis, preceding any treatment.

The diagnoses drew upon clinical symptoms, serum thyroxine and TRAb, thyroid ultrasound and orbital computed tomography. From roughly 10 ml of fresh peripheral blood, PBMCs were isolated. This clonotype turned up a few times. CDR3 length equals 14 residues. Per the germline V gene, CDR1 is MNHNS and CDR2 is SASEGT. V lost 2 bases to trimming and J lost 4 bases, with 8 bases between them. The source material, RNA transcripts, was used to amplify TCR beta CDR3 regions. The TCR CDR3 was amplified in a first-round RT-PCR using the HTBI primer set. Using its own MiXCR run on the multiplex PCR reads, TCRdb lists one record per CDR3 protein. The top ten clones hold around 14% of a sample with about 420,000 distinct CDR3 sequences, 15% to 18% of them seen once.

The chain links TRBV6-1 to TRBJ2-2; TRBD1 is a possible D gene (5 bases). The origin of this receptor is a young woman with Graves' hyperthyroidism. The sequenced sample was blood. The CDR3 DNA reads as TGTGCCAGCAGTGAAAGGGGCAGCACCGGGGAGCTGTTTTTT. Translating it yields CASSERGSTGELFF.